This T cell receptor (beta chain) was obtained from a study of identical twins. TCRdb re-derived calls from the 5' RACE reads in MiXCR, one entry per CDR3 protein. The table shows approximately 220,000 distinct CDR3 sequences, with approximately 7.3% occurring only once. The V and J ends lost 0 bases and 0 bases respectively, with 8 bases between them. This CDR3 region has 16 residues. Looked up from germline, CDR1 is MGHRA and CDR2 is YSYEKL. These data also formed part of another study, on yellow fever vaccine responses in identical twins.

The sequencing input was CD8+ T cells sorted from blood. This sequence joins TRBV4-1 and TRBJ2-2; maybe TRBD1 (5 bases). The TCR comes from a woman under 30 in good health. This CDR3 is CASSQEDKPNTGELFF. The CDR3 region has the DNA TGCGCCAGCAGCCAAGAGGACAAACCGAACACCGGGGAGCTGTTTTTT.